This TCR beta chain was identified during a study of cytomegalovirus exposure and HLA in healthy donors. Findings and limits, study-wide: The Asian-associated ancestry cluster reportedly had fewer N-insertions than the roughly 670-donor mean in a later analysis.

60 Vbeta and 13 Jbeta primers were used in PCR. The data were produced by immunoSEQ multiplex PCR, yet TCRdb's version contains in-frame clones alone and is incomplete. Counted here are around 140,000 clones, more than 75% occurring once; the ten biggest clones make up 0.9% to 1.2%. On this clone itself: No antigen is known for it.

The specimen was PBMCs. This clonotype originated in a male donor in good health and CMV-seronegative.

This chain's CDR3 is CASSLRTGLSSGANVLTF. The CDR3 DNA reads as TGTGCCAGCAGTTTGCGGACAGGGCTTAGCTCTGGGGCCAACGTCCTGACTTTC. The chain combines TRBV27 with TRBJ2-6; 8 nucleotides agree with TRBD1. The CDR3 has 18 amino acids. Trimming removed 3 bases from V and 0 bases from J; junction bases left unmatched: 7. Germline lookup yields CDR1 MNHEY and CDR2 SMNVEV (reference sequence). The variable domain in full, completed from reference TRBV27 and TRBJ2-6, reads EAQVTQNPRYLITVTGKKLTVTCSQNMNHEYMSWYRQDPGLGLRQIYYSMNVEVTDKGDVPEGYKVSRKEKRNFPLILESPSPNQTSLYFCASSLRTGLSSGANVLTFGAGSRLTVL.